A single sample is the source of the 8 T cell receptor beta chains below, sequenced in a study of shared T cell receptors in the human thymus. Profiling relied on immunoSEQ multiplex PCR, and the TCRdb table lists in-frame clones only, not all of them. The sample has hundreds of thousands of clones, 70% to 80% seen once. This same sample was also part of a study on human thymus T cells.

The sample was thymocytes. The receptors shown here come from a boy under two years old with a congenital heart defect.

The rearrangement joins TRBV27 to TRBJ2-1; D perhaps matches TRBD2 (6 bases). This CDR3 is 17 amino acids long. The V gene lost 5 bases and the J gene lost 6 bases, with 23 bases spanning the gap. Germline CDR1 MNHEY, CDR2 SMNVEV (reference sequence). DNA for the CDR3: TGTGCCAGCAGTGTGGCGCCCCCGGGAGTTAGCCCCAATGAGCAGTTCTTC. Translation gives CASSVAPPGVSPNEQFF.

V and J are TRBV6-1 and TRBJ1-2, with D perhaps TRBD1 (6 bases). The V gene lost 0 bases and the J gene lost 7 bases, with 12 bases spanning the gap. CDR1 is MNHNS, CDR2 SASEGT, per germline. There are 14 residues in the CDR3. CDR3 coding DNA: TGTGCCAGCAGTGAAGCGGGGGCTACGGGTGGCTACACCTTC. This encodes CASSEAGATGGYTF.

The V gene is TRBV5-1, the J gene TRBJ2-1, with D possibly TRBD1 on 7 matching bases. Trimming left V 3 bases short and J 7 bases short, with 14 bases between. This CDR3 comprises 14 residues. Germline values: CDR1 SGHRS, CDR2 YFSETQ. This CDR3 reads CASSSQGGGNEQFF. CDR3 nucleotide sequence: TGCGCCAGCAGCTCTCAGGGGGGCGGGAATGAGCAGTTCTTC.

The CDR3, as DNA: TGTGCCAGCAGTGACCGCGGGACTGAAGCTTTCTTT. Its protein product is CASSDRGTEAFF. The chain recombines TRBV6-5 with TRBJ1-1; no clear D. The CDR3 length is 12 residues. Per the germline V gene, CDR1 is MNHEY and CDR2 is SVGAGI. Trimming shortened V by 5 bases and J by 5 bases, and 9 bases separated the two germline ends.

About this clone itself: Germline and junction disagree at one end, which may indicate a read error. This chain links TRBV29-1 with TRBJ2-5; 9 bases match TRBD2. The CDR3 has 11 residues. Per the germline V gene, CDR1 is SQVTM and CDR2 is ANQGSEA. Written as DNA, the CDR3 is TGTTCTAGCGGGACCCAAGAGACCCAGTACTTC. This codes for CSSGTQETQYF.

In its sample, this clone was seen a few times. The chain joins TRBV7-2 to TRBJ2-1; a weak D match, TRBD2 (6 bases). Germline lookup yields CDR1 SGHTA and CDR2 FQGNSA. The CDR3 totals 16 residues. With 3 bases removed from V and 5 bases from J, the gap between germline ends came to 17 bases. The CDR3 DNA reads TGTGCCAGCAGCTTCGCGAGCGGGCGGTCCGACAATGAGCAGTTCTTC. Residues: CASSFASGRSDNEQFF.

V usage is TRBV18 and J usage is TRBJ2-7; 8 nucleotides line up with TRBD2. Germline CDR1 and CDR2: KGHSH and LQKENI. V lost 4 bases and J lost 3; bases outside the gene matches: 8. CDR3 size: 15 residues. The CDR3 DNA reads TGTGCCAGCTCACTCCTAGCCGGGACTAGCTACGAGCAGTACTTC. Protein: CASSLLAGTSYEQYF. Full variable domain (remainder filled in from reference TRBV18 and TRBJ2-7): NAGVMQNPRHLVRRRGQEARLRCSPMKGHSHVYWYRQLPEEGLKFMVYLQKENIIDESGMPKERFSAEFPKEGPSILRIQQVVRGDSAAYFCASSLLAGTSYEQYFGPGTRLTVT.

The chain is built from TRBV6-4 and TRBJ2-2; possible D gene TRBD2, 5 bases. The CDR3 is 14 amino acids. CDR1 MRHNA and CDR2 SNTAGT come from the germline V gene. Trimming took off 0 bases at V and 6 bases at J, with 8 bases between the two ends. This CDR3 is CASSDSIGAGELFF. CDR3 bases: TGTGCCAGCAGTGACTCGATCGGGGCCGGGGAGCTGTTTTTT.